This T cell receptor beta chain was profiled in a study of blood T cells in healthy people across ages. Using a J-beta primer mix together with a sample-barcoded 5' primer, a second PCR was run for about 6 to 11 cycles. Every sample gave at least 2.5 million paired-end reads containing CDR3. Each CDR3 protein is one row after TCRdb ran MiXCR on the 5' RACE reads. The sample records around 870,000 distinct CDR3 sequences, 25% to 30% being singletons. Notes on the study in general: The recorded TCR beta diversity per million T cells decreased in a roughly linear manner with age.

This clonotype was detected many times. Its antigen is still unknown. The sample, approximately 10 milliliters of peripheral blood, was drawn from each donor. The sequencing input was blood. This TCR came from a woman of 80 years or more in good health.

The CDR3 nucleotides are TGCGCCAGCAGCCCCGGACGGAACACAGATACGCAGTATTTT. Protein product: CASSPGRNTDTQYF. The V and J genes are TRBV4-1 and TRBJ2-3; D is ambiguous. CDR3 length equals 14 residues. Germline CDR1 is MGHRA and CDR2 is YSYEKL. V lost 4 bases and J lost 2, with 10 bases in between.